This T cell receptor beta chain was sequenced during a study of patients and donors after allogeneic stem cell transplantation. Ten or more counts support this clonotype. TCRdb itself ran the RT-PCR reads through MiXCR, one entry per CDR3 protein. The sample lists more than 75,000 distinct CDR3 sequences; 4.5% to 5% were seen once. The CDR3 consists of 15 residues. The ends were cut back, 4 bases at V and 1 base at J, with 12 bases in the middle. CDR1 and CDR2 (germline): SGDLS, YYNGEE. The receptor's source is a human donor who was either an allogeneic HSCT recipient or a stem cell or donor lymphocyte infusion donor (not recorded which). It is not recorded whose cells these are; they may come from a transplant donor. Sequencing input: blood, either unsorted or a sorted T cell fraction (not recorded which). The genes are TRBV9 and TRBJ1-5; D remains unclear. CDR3 region: CASSLGRGSNQPQHF. CDR3 DNA: TGTGCCAGCAGCCTGGGAAGAGGGAGCAATCAGCCCCAGCATTTT.